This TCR beta chain was profiled in a study of radiation and T cells in renal cell carcinoma. Whole-study findings and limits: Irradiated tumors held more dominant CDR3 motifs than control tumors.

About this clone itself: Its antigen remains unknown.

V shed 2 bases and J shed 0 bases, with 5 bases lying between them. This CDR3 has 14 residues. Germline V gives CDR1 MDHEN, CDR2 SYDVKM. TCRdb's table, derived via immunoSEQ multiplex PCR, lists solely in-frame clones and lacks some. The sample yields several thousand clones, around 50% seen once. The sample's treatment: 15 Gy SBRT to primary tumor, nephrectomy 4 weeks later. Nephrectomy followed 15 Gy stereotactic body radiation by 4 weeks. The patient's renal cell carcinoma had clear cell pathology. This TCR was recovered from a man aged 60-69 years with renal cell carcinoma. Sequences were derived from tumor tissue, sampled from a patient whose treatment included radiotherapy and nephrectomy. V gene TRBV28 combines with J gene TRBJ1-5; D remains ambiguous. CDR3 coding DNA: TGTGCCAGCAGTTTACTCGCTAGCAATCAGCCCCAGCATTTT. Encoded protein: CASSLLASNQPQHF.